One sample yielded the 27 T cell receptor beta chains listed below, sequenced in a study of T cells in Graves' hyperthyroidism and ophthalmopathy. TCR beta CDR3 regions were amplified from RNA. Primed by the HTBI set, a first-round RT-PCR was run on the TCR CDR3. TCRdb passed the multiplex PCR reads through MiXCR, listing each CDR3 protein once. The repertoire holds roughly 420,000 distinct CDR3 sequences, with around 14% as singletons. Sequences were obtained from blood. All receptors come from a young woman with Graves' hyperthyroidism.

This clonotype appeared many times. The rearrangement uses TRBV28 and TRBJ1-6; 8 bases map to TRBD1. There are 16 residues in the CDR3. CDR1 is MDHEN and CDR2 is SYDVKM in the germline V gene. The V segment lost 5 bases and the J segment 5 bases; nucleotides outside the gene matches: 8. The CDR3 is CASSPQGAPNNSPLHF. Written as DNA, the CDR3 is TGTGCCAGCAGTCCGCAGGGGGCTCCGAATAATTCACCCCTCCACTTT.

This clonotype has ten or more counts. V and J are TRBV7-2 and TRBJ2-5, with TRBD1 as a possible D gene (6 bases). The CDR3 consists of 14 residues. Germline V gene lookup returns CDR1 SGHTA and CDR2 FQGNSA. Trimming shortened V by 5 bases and J by 5 bases, and 15 bases separated the two germline ends. CDR3 nucleotides: TGTGCCAGCAGCGTAAGATACAGGGCTGAGACCCAGTACTTC. Its translation: CASSVRYRAETQYF.

V is TRBV19 and J is TRBJ2-1, with a tentative D call TRBD2 (6 bases). Trimming removed 6 bases at V and 0 bases at J, with 18 bases between. CDR3 size: 17 residues. Germline V lookup: CDR1 LNHDA, CDR2 SQIVND (reference sequence). The CDR3 spells CASSDYGSPSSYNEQFF. The CDR3 DNA sequence: TGTGCCAGTAGCGACTACGGGAGCCCCAGCTCCTACAATGAGCAGTTCTTC.

This clonotype turned up a few times. The CDR3 region is CASSSGNRNEKLFF. DNA of the CDR3: TGTGCCAGCAGCTCGGGGAATCGGAATGAAAAACTGTTTTTT. The chain couples TRBV7-2 to TRBJ1-4; D is ambiguous. The V end lost 4 bases, the J end lost 5 bases, and 11 bases lay between the germline ends. The CDR3 loop spans 14 amino acids. Germline CDR1 reads SGHTA; CDR2 reads FQGNSA.

The J gene is TRBJ2-1, the V gene TRBV4-1; 8 nucleotides agree with TRBD1. Germline trimming cut 6 bases from V and 2 bases from J; bases unmatched to any gene: 9. Per the germline V gene, CDR1 is MGHRA and CDR2 is YSYEKL. This CDR3 spans 16 amino acids. As DNA, the CDR3 is TGCGCCAGCAGGGGCTGGACAGGGAACGCCTACAATGAGCAGTTCTTC. This sequence encodes CASRGWTGNAYNEQFF.

This clonotype was recorded at least ten times. The V gene is TRBV7-3, the J gene TRBJ1-1, with D hard to call. Looked up from germline, CDR1 is SGHTA and CDR2 is FQGTGA. V was pared by 0 bases and J by 5 bases, with 10 bases between. The CDR3 covers 14 residues. The chain's CDR3 is CASSLTRGGTEAFF. CDR3 bases: TGTGCCAGCAGCTTAACCAGAGGTGGGACTGAAGCTTTCTTT. The variable domain in full, with the rest retrieved from reference TRBV7-3 and TRBJ1-1, is GAGVSQTPSNKVTEKGKYVELRCDPISGHTALYWYRQSLGQGPEFLIYFQGTGAADDSGLPNDRFFAVRPEGSVSTLKIQRTERGDSAVYLCASSLTRGGTEAFFGQGTRLTVV.

This clonotype was seen a few times. The chain has TRBV18 and TRBJ2-7; tentative D call: TRBD1 (6 bases). Per germline, CDR1 KGHSH and CDR2 LQKENI. V dropped 0 bases and J dropped 7 bases, with 10 bases sitting between them. This CDR3 contains 13 residues. The CDR3 sequence: CASSPPSQGEQYF. CDR3 DNA sequence: TGTGCCAGCTCACCACCTTCACAGGGTGAGCAGTACTTC.

This clonotype was observed at least ten times. The gene calls are TRBV12-3 or TRBV12-4 and TRBJ1-1; the match to TRBD1 covers 7 bases. This CDR3 has 13 residues. V lost 6 bases and J lost 7; bases outside the gene matches: 8. CDR3 sequence reads: CASRLTGVDEAFF. In nucleotides, the CDR3 is TGTGCCAGCAGATTAACAGGGGTGGATGAAGCTTTCTTT.

On this clonotype itself: It may be a read error: a sequence one base away is much more abundant. The chain uses TRBV24-1 and TRBJ1-5; unclear D gene. Trimming shortened V by 2 bases and J by 3 bases, and 1 base separated the two germline ends. The CDR3 contains 12 residues. CDR1 and CDR2 from the germline V gene are KGHDR and SFDVKD. The CDR3 sequence: CATSDYNQPQHF. Written as DNA, the CDR3 is TGTGCCACCAGTGATTACAATCAGCCCCAGCATTTT.

This clonotype turned up a few times. V gene TRBV19 combines with J gene TRBJ1-5; the D is unclear. The CDR3 length is 16 residues. In germline, CDR1 is LNHDA, CDR2 SQIVND (reference sequence). V was shortened by 5 bases and J by 4 bases, with 18 bases between the two germline ends. The CDR3 reads CASSGPVGRSNQPQHF. CDR3 DNA sequence: TGTGCCAGTAGTGGGCCGGTGGGCAGGAGTAATCAGCCCCAGCATTTT.

The chain carries TRBV15 and TRBJ2-1, with a possible D match to TRBD2 (5 bases). CDR1 is LNHNV, CDR2 YYDKDF, per germline (reference sequence). The V end was cut by 5 bases, the J end by 6 bases, with 20 bases between. The CDR3 loop spans 16 amino acids. As DNA, the CDR3 is TGTGCCACCAGCGGGGTGAGGGAGTTAAGCCTCAATGAGCAGTTCTTC. Its translation is CATSGVRELSLNEQFF.

This clonotype has at least ten counts. The chain recombines TRBV10-3 with TRBJ1-2; 7 nucleotides agree with TRBD1. The CDR3 is made up of 14 amino acids. The germline CDR1 and CDR2 sequences are ENHRY and SYGVKD. Trimming at V came to 1 base and at J to 6 bases, leaving 5 bases not matched to a gene. Here the CDR3 reads CAISELQGLHGYTF. The CDR3 nucleotides are TGTGCCATCAGTGAGTTACAGGGGCTCCATGGCTACACCTTC.

Comment on this clonotype: Sequence at one end of the junction differs from germline and may be a read error. This sequence joins TRBV3-1 and TRBJ2-1; unclear D gene. Germline V gives CDR1 LGHDT, CDR2 YNNKEL (reference sequence). The length of the CDR3 is 13 residues. CDR3 nucleotide sequence: TGTGCCGGCAGCCAACGTGGGATCTATGAGCAGTTCTTC. Residues: CAGSQRGIYEQFF.

This rearrangement joins TRBV20-1 to TRBJ1-1; D is perhaps TRBD1 (6 bases). The germline CDR1 and CDR2 sequences are DFQATT and SNEGSKA (reference sequence). Trimming took 0 bases from V and 5 from J, leaving 22 bases between them. CDR3 length: 17 residues. CDR3 in DNA: TGCAGTGCTAGAGATATCCACCGTACAGGGTTTGAAACTGAAGCTTTCTTT. Translation gives CSARDIHRTGFETEAFF.

The sample holds many counts of this clonotype. V gene TRBV2 combines with J gene TRBJ2-5; 15 bases are shared with TRBD2. Per germline, CDR1 SNHLY and CDR2 FYNNEI. The CDR3 loop spans 16 amino acids. The V segment lost 5 bases and the J segment 5 bases; nucleotides outside the gene matches: 6. For the CDR3, the DNA is TGTGCCAGCAGTCAAGGACTAGCGGGGGGGCGGGAGACCCAGTACTTC. This codes for CASSQGLAGGRETQYF. Using reference TRBV2 and TRBJ2-5 for the parts outside the CDR3, the full variable domain is EPEVTQTPSHQVTQMGQEVILRCVPISNHLYFYWYRQILGQKVEFLVSFYNNEISEKSEIFDDQFSVERPDGSNFTLKIRSTKLEDSAMYFCASSQGLAGGRETQYFGPGTRLLVL.

At least ten counts were recorded for this clonotype. The CDR3: CASSQDSLNTEAFF. CDR3 in DNA: TGTGCCAGCTCACAGGACAGCCTGAACACTGAAGCTTTCTTT. The chain links TRBV18 to TRBJ1-1, with D perhaps TRBD1 (6 bases). Germline V gene lookup returns CDR1 KGHSH and CDR2 LQKENI. V lost 4 bases and J 0 bases, leaving 9 bases between the germline ends. There are 14 residues in the CDR3.

There are many counts of this clonotype. The chain combines TRBV11-2 with TRBJ2-5, with D unclear. Trimming shortened V by 5 bases and J by 1 base, and 17 bases separated the two germline ends. The germline V gene has CDR1 SGHAT and CDR2 FQNNGV. CDR3 length: 16 amino acids. The CDR3: CASSHLVGPIQETQYF. The DNA of the CDR3 is TGTGCCAGCAGCCATCTAGTAGGACCAATCCAAGAGACCCAGTACTTC.

This clonotype was detected ten times or more. The chain is built from TRBV15 and TRBJ1-3; 8 bases line up with TRBD1. The germline gives CDR1 LNHNV, CDR2 YYDKDF (reference sequence). The CDR3 is made up of 17 amino acids. V was clipped by 5 bases and J by 0 bases; unmatched bases: 9. DNA of the CDR3: TGTGCCACCAGCGGCACAGGGACAGGCAACTCTGGAAACACCATATATTTT. Translated, it gives CATSGTGTGNSGNTIYF.

The V gene is TRBV29-1, the J gene TRBJ2-7; D is undetermined. The CDR3 sequence is 12 residues long. V was pared by 6 bases and J by 1 base, with 10 bases between. Germline V gene lookup returns CDR1 SQVTM and CDR2 ANQGSEA. CDR3 region: CSVLHGSYEQYF. Here the CDR3 DNA reads TGCAGCGTCCTCCACGGGTCCTACGAGCAGTACTTC.

This clonotype appeared many times. The chain uses TRBV29-1 and TRBJ2-3; 7 nucleotides agree with TRBD2. The V gene's germline CDR1 is SQVTM and CDR2 ANQGSEA. The V and J ends lost 6 bases and 0 bases, in that order; junction bases with no gene match: 9. The CDR3 runs to 15 residues. The CDR3 DNA reads TGCAGCGTCGCCCCGGGGGGTACTAGCACAGATACGCAGTATTTT. This codes for CSVAPGGTSTDTQYF.

This clonotype was observed a handful of times. The chain is built from TRBV9 and TRBJ2-2, with 7 bases fitting TRBD1. This CDR3 has 18 amino acids. From germline, CDR1 is SGDLS and CDR2 YYNGEE. V dropped 4 bases and J dropped 5; count of bases not matched to a gene: 17. In DNA form, the CDR3 reads TGTGCCAGCAGCCACCGGGACAGTCGACCACCGGCGACCGGGGAGCTGTTTTTT. Translated, it gives CASSHRDSRPPATGELFF.

This clonotype was recorded many times. CDR3 coding DNA: TGCAGTGCTAGAGATGTATACGAGCAGTACTTC. As protein: CSARDVYEQYF. V and J are TRBV20-1 and TRBJ2-7; D is ambiguous. V shed 0 bases and J shed 4 bases, with 4 bases lying between them. The CDR3 is 11 residues long. Per the germline V gene, CDR1 is DFQATT and CDR2 is SNEGSKA (reference sequence).

This clonotype has at least ten counts. The rearrangement uses TRBV7-9 and TRBJ2-5, with D possibly matching TRBD1 (6 bases). V was cut by 5 bases and J by 2 bases, with 15 bases left in between. The CDR3 runs to 15 residues. Germline CDR1 and CDR2: SEHNR and FQNEAQ (reference sequence). Written as DNA, the CDR3 is TGTGCCAGCAGCCTACAACAGGGAAAGCAAGAGACCCAGTACTTC. Amino acid sequence: CASSLQQGKQETQYF.

This chain links TRBV6-1 with TRBJ1-1, with D uncertain. V was trimmed by 9 bases and J by 5 bases, leaving 13 bases between them. CDR3 length equals 12 residues. Germline assignment: CDR1 MNHNS and CDR2 SASEGT. The CDR3 DNA sequence: TGTGCCAGTCAGGACCCGGGGACTGAAGCTTTCTTT. This encodes CASQDPGTEAFF.

The table lists this clonotype with many counts. The J gene is TRBJ1-3, the V gene TRBV18; tentative D call: TRBD1 (6 bases). V was clipped by 3 bases and J by 4 bases, with 13 bases between them. The CDR3 is 15 amino acids. The germline CDR1 and CDR2 sequences are KGHSH and LQKENI. This chain's CDR3 is CASSPSTGFGNTIYF. CDR3 bases: TGTGCCAGCTCACCCTCGACAGGTTTCGGAAACACCATATATTTT.

V gene TRBV15 combines with J gene TRBJ1-2; D is unclear. The length of the CDR3 is 13 residues. Trimming stripped 5 bases from V and 2 bases from J, with 9 bases between. Germline lookup yields CDR1 LNHNV and CDR2 YYDKDF (reference sequence). CDR3 amino acids: CATSALGNYGYTF. The CDR3 DNA follows: TGTGCCACCAGCGCACTAGGGAACTATGGCTACACCTTC.

The chain employs TRBV5-5 and TRBJ2-3, with 7 bases matching TRBD2. This CDR3 has 17 residues. Germline V lookup: CDR1 SGHKS, CDR2 YYEKEE (reference sequence). V shed 2 bases, J shed 2 bases, and the junction held 11 bases outside the gene matches. The CDR3 loop reads CASSFIPREHPTDTQYF. DNA for the CDR3: TGTGCCAGCAGCTTCATTCCGCGGGAGCATCCCACAGATACGCAGTATTTT.